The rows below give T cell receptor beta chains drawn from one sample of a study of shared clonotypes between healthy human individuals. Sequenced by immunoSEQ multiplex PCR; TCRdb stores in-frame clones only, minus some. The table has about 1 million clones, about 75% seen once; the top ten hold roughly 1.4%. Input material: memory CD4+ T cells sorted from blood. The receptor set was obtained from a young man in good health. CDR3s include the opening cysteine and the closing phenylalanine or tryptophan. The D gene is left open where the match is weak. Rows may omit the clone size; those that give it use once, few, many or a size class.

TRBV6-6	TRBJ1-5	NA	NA	TGTGCCAGCAGAGAGCGGGGAGGGGCGGATCAGCCCCAGCATTTT	CASRERGGADQPQHF
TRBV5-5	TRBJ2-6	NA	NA	TGTGCCAGCAGCTTATTCGAACCCATTTCCGGGGCCAACGTCCTGACTTTC	CASSLFEPISGANVLTF
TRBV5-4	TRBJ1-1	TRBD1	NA	TGTGCCAGCAGCCTAGGGACAGGGGGGATGGGTGAAGCTTTCTTT	CASSLGTGGMGEAFF
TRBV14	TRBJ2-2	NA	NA	TGTGCCAGCAGTCAGGGGCCCGGGGAGCTGTTTTTT	CASSQGPGELFF
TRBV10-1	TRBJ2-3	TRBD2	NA	TGCGCCAGCAGTGCCCTCCTAGCGGGAGCGACAGATACGCAGTATTTT	CASSALLAGATDTQYF
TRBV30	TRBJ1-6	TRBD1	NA	TGTGCCTGGAGTGTAGACAGGGGCTATAATTCACCCCTCCACTTT	CAWSVDRGYNSPLHF
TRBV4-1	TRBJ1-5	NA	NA	TGCGCCAGCAGCCAAGAGGGAGGAGGTGGCAATCAGCCCCAGCATTTT	CASSQEGGGGNQPQHF
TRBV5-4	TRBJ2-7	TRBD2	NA	TGTGCCAGCAGCATGAGGACTAGAAGGGCCGAGCAGTACTTC	CASSMRTRRAEQYF
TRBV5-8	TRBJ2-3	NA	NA	TGTGCCAGCAGCGACGGAACAGGGGGAGGGGGTACGCAGTATTTT	CASSDGTGGGGTQYF
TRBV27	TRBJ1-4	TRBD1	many	TGTGCCAGCAGTTTAACAGGGGGCGAAAAACTGTTTTTT	CASSLTGGEKLFF